This T cell receptor beta chain came from a study of blood T cell repertoires in COVID-19. The overall study: T cells, B-cell-depleted T cells, or PBMCs provided the cDNA or gDNA that served as material.

Methods used by the authors: Estimated nucleated cell counts came from reference gene primer amplification. The table came from immunoSEQ multiplex PCR; TCRdb's copy has only in-frame clones and leaves some out. V, J and clone size are those of that table, while D and trimming were read from the DNA. The profile shows some 300,000 clones, approximately 89% of them singletons. Individuals aged roughly 18 to 95 years were recruited from 24 US areas. Cohort placement rested on clinical history that participants reported themselves. In germline, CDR1 is SGHVS, CDR2 FQNEAQ. The ends lost 3 bases at V and 6 bases at J; junction bases unmatched: 2. This CDR3 comprises 13 residues.

The clonotype was recovered from a woman in her fifties or sixties who had been exposed to COVID-19. Source material: PBMCs or T cells enriched from blood (not recorded which). The chain combines TRBV7-8 with TRBJ2-5; 9 nucleotides line up with TRBD1. The CDR3 DNA is TGTGCCAGCAGCTTGGACAGGGGAAAGACCCAGTACTTC. This translates into CASSLDRGKTQYF.